The clone carrying this T cell receptor (beta chain) was picked up one time. What it binds is not known. The authors reverse transcribed all of the isolated RNA, so sequencing captured expressed TCRB transcripts. TCRdb's table, derived via immunoSEQ multiplex PCR, lists solely in-frame clones and lacks some. In the table there are 250,000 to 300,000 clones, approximately 25% of which are singletons. Germline values: CDR1 LNHDA, CDR2 SQIVND (reference sequence). The V end lost 2 bases, the J end lost 6 bases, and 10 bases lay between the germline ends. The CDR3 has 13 amino acids. This specimen belongs to a study of beta chain features in type 1 diabetes. Study results and limitations: PCR might favor shorter templates, equally in patients and controls. When cDNA is sequenced, cells with high TCR expression could be over-represented. In all four CD4+ subsets, TCRB CDR3 length was significantly, moderately reduced in type 1 diabetes. Reduced insertions and increased deletions marked VDJ junctions in type 1 diabetes patients.

Sequenced input: naive CD4+ T cells from blood. The rearrangement joins TRBV19 to TRBJ1-1; possible D gene TRBD1, 5 bases. This sequence originates from a woman in her 30s with type 1 diabetes. This CDR3 reads CASSIQGGAEAFF. CDR3 nucleotides: TGTGCCAGTAGTATACAGGGAGGAGCTGAAGCTTTCTTT.